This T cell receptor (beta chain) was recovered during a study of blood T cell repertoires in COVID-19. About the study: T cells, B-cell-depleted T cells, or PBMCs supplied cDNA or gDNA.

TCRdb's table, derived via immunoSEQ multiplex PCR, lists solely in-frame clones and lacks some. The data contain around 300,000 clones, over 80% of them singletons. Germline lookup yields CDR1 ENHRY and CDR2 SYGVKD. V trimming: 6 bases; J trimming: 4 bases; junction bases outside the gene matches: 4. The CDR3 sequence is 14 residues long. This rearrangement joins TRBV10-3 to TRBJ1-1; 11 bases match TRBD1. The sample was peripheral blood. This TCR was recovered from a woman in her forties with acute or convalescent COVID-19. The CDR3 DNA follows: TGTGCCATCAGCTTGGACAGGGGGCCCACTGAAGCTTTCTTT. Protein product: CAISLDRGPTEAFF.